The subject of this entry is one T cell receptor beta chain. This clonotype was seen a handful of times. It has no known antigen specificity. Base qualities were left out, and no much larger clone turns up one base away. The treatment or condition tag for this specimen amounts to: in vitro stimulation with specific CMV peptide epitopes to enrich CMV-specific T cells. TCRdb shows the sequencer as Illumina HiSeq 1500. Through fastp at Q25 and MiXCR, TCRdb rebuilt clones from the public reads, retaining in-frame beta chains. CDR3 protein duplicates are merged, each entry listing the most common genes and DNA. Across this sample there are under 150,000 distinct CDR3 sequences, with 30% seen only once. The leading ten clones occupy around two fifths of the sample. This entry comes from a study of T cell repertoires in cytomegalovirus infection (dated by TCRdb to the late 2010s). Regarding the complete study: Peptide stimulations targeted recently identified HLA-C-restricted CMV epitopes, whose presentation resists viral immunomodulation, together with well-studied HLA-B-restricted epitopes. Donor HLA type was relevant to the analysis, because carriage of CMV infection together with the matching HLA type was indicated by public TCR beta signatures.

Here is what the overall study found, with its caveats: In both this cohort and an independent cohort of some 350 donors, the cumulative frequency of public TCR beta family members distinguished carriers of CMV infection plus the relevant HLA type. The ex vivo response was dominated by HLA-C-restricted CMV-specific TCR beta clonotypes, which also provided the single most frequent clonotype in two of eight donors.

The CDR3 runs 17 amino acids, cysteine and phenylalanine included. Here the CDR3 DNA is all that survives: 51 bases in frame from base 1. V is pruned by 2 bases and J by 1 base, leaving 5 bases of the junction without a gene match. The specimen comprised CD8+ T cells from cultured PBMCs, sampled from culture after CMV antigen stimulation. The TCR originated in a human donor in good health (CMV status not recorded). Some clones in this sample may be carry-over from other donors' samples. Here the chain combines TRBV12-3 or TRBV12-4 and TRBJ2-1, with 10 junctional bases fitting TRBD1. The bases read TGTGCCAGCAGTTTATCGACAGGGGGCTATTCCTACAATGAGCAGTTCTTC. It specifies CASSLSTGGYSYNEQFF.